The 18 T cell receptor beta chains below were found in one sample sequenced in a study of technical replicates of blood from a few donors. TCRdb keeps only in-frame clones here, not all; method: immunoSEQ multiplex PCR. Of about 100,000 clones listed, nearly 97% are singletons. The specimen sequenced was T cells isolated from PBMCs. These receptors were obtained from a human donor in good health.

The chain has TRBV6-1 and TRBJ2-1; D perhaps matches TRBD1 (6 bases). Trimming removed 2 bases from V and 4 bases from J, with 21 bases in between. Per the germline V gene, CDR1 is MNHNS and CDR2 is SASEGT. The CDR3 consists of 18 residues. The CDR3 sequence: CASSEQAFVQGAYNEQFF. In DNA form, the CDR3 reads TGTGCCAGCAGTGAACAAGCGTTCGTACAGGGTGCATACAATGAGCAGTTCTTC.

The rearrangement joins TRBV19 to TRBJ1-5, with 9 nucleotides matching TRBD1. CDR3 length: 15 residues. Germline CDR1 LNHDA, CDR2 SQIVND (reference sequence). V trimming: 7 bases; J trimming: 5 bases; junction bases outside the gene matches: 9. The CDR3 DNA sequence: TGTGCCAGTACCCCCCAGGGACAGGGCTATCAGCCCCAGCATTTT. It specifies CASTPQGQGYQPQHF. Complete variable domain (other parts from reference TRBV19 and TRBJ1-5): DGGITQSPKYLFRKEGQNVTLSCEQNLNHDAMYWYRQDPGQGLRLIYYSQIVNDFQKGDIAEGYSVSREKKESFPLTVTSAQKNPTAFYLCASTPQGQGYQPQHFGDGTRLSIL.

V usage is TRBV2 and J usage is TRBJ2-5, with 7 bases identical to TRBD2. The junction had 15 bases not matched to a gene; V was cut back by 7 bases and J by 7 bases. In germline, CDR1 is SNHLY, CDR2 FYNNEI. The CDR3 covers 15 residues. The CDR3 DNA sequence: TGTGCCAGCACCGGCGGGCAGCCTGGGAGGGGGACCCAGTACTTC. Translation gives CASTGGQPGRGTQYF.

The chain employs TRBV28 and TRBJ2-7; 7 bases match TRBD1. The CDR3 runs to 12 residues. Germline values: CDR1 MDHEN, CDR2 SYDVKM. V lost 6 bases to trimming and J lost 6 bases; unmatched junction nucleotides: 5. The CDR3 is CASSHDRVEQYF. In DNA, the CDR3 is TGTGCCAGCAGCCACGACAGGGTCGAGCAGTACTTC.

V usage is TRBV6-5 and J usage is TRBJ2-4; D remains ambiguous. The CDR3 consists of 16 residues. Trimming left V 4 bases short and J 2 bases short, with 15 bases between. Germline V gene sequence: CDR1 MNHEY, CDR2 SVGAGI. The CDR3 sequence: CASSSLPEIPKNIQYF. CDR3 nucleotide sequence: TGTGCCAGCAGTTCCCTCCCTGAGATACCCAAAAACATTCAGTACTTC.

In its sample, this clone was seen once. This chain uses TRBV5-6 with TRBJ2-1, with a weak D call TRBD2 (5 bases). V shed 5 bases and J shed 2 bases, with 11 bases lying between them. This CDR3 has 14 residues. Germline-derived CDR1 and CDR2 are SGHDT and YYEEEE. The CDR3 loop reads CASRRGSPYNEQFF. CDR3 bases: TGTGCCAGCAGACGAGGGTCCCCCTACAATGAGCAGTTCTTC.

V usage is TRBV6-1 and J usage is TRBJ1-6, with a tentative D call TRBD1 (5 bases). There are 17 residues in the CDR3. The germline V and J ends were trimmed by 2 bases and 5 bases, with 16 bases remaining between them. Germline values: CDR1 MNHNS, CDR2 SASEGT. The CDR3 sequence: CASSELPAGRNNSPLHF. The CDR3 DNA sequence: TGTGCCAGCAGTGAATTACCGGCAGGGCGGAATAATTCACCCCTCCACTTT.

This rearrangement joins TRBV6-4 to TRBJ2-1, with a tentative D call TRBD2 (5 bases). Germline-derived CDR1 and CDR2 are MRHNA and SNTAGT. V was cut by 2 bases and J by 4 bases, with 15 bases left in between. This CDR3 region has 16 residues. CDR3: CASSDIAFLDYNEQFF. The CDR3 DNA follows: TGTGCCAGCAGTGACATAGCGTTCCTCGATTACAATGAGCAGTTCTTC.

The rearrangement joins TRBV15 to TRBJ2-7, with D perhaps matching TRBD1 (6 bases). The germline V and J ends were trimmed by 2 bases and 5 bases, with 22 bases remaining between them. The CDR3 is made up of 17 amino acids. CDR1 LNHNV and CDR2 YYDKDF come from the germline V gene (reference sequence). This CDR3 reads CATSRKSTGRLSDEQYF. The CDR3 nucleotides are TGTGCCACCAGCAGAAAATCGACAGGTCGGTTATCGGACGAGCAGTACTTC.

The V call is TRBV29-1, the J call TRBJ1-1, with a tentative D call TRBD1 (6 bases). This CDR3 region has 16 residues. Germline V CDR1 and CDR2: SQVTM, ANQGSEA. Deletions cut 7 bases from V and 3 bases from J, with 24 bases between. In DNA, the CDR3 is TGCAGCGCCAAACGGGGGGGCCCTAAAGGGGACACTGAAGCTTTCTTT. Its protein is CSAKRGGPKGDTEAFF.

CDR3 residues: CASSSPGGARGEQFF. CDR3 bases: TGTGCCAGCAGCTCCCCAGGGGGCGCCCGGGGTGAGCAGTTCTTC. The chain employs TRBV5-4 and TRBJ2-1; TRBD1 matches at 8 bases. Germline assignment: CDR1 SGHNT and CDR2 YYREEE (reference sequence). This CDR3 contains 15 residues. With V trimmed by 3 bases and J by 9 bases, 11 bases remained unmatched. Variable domain in full (rest from reference TRBV5-4 and TRBJ2-1): ETGVTQSPTHLIKTRGQQVTLRCSSQSGHNTVSWYQQALGQGPQFIFQYYREEENGRGNFPPRFSGLQFPNYSSELNVNALELDDSALYLCASSSPGGARGEQFFGPGTRLTVL.

The gene calls are TRBV5-1 and TRBJ1-2; no definite D call. Germline V lookup: CDR1 SGHRS, CDR2 YFSETQ. Trimming shortened V by 0 bases and J by 4 bases, and 13 bases separated the two germline ends. This CDR3 has 15 amino acids. The DNA of the CDR3 is TGCGCCAGCAGCTTGGGATCTCAGGAAATCTATGGCTACACCTTC. It is translated as CASSLGSQEIYGYTF.

The chain recombines TRBV7-9 with TRBJ1-1; 9 bases are shared with TRBD1. The CDR3 extends over 13 amino acids. The ends lost 4 bases at V and 6 bases at J; junction bases unmatched: 3. Germline lookup yields CDR1 SEHNR and CDR2 FQNEAQ (reference sequence). CDR3 sequence (DNA): TGTGCCAGCAGCTCCCGACAGGGGGCTGAAGCTTTCTTT. This codes for CASSSRQGAEAFF. Together with reference TRBV7-9 and TRBJ1-1, the CDR3 gives the full variable domain: DTGVSQNPRHKITKRGQNVTFRCDPISEHNRLYWYRQTLGQGPEFLTYFQNEAQLEKSRLLSDRFSAERPKGSFSTLEIQRTEQGDSAMYLCASSSRQGAEAFFGQGTRLTVV.

The rearrangement joins TRBV2 to TRBJ1-2, with D possibly being TRBD1 (5 bases). V was pared by 3 bases and J by 0 bases, with 14 bases between. Germline values: CDR1 SNHLY, CDR2 FYNNEI. This CDR3 region has 16 residues. The DNA for the CDR3 is TGTGCCAGCAGTGATGGCAGGGTGTGGTCTAACTATGGCTACACCTTC. Amino acids: CASSDGRVWSNYGYTF.

The V gene is TRBV19, the J gene TRBJ1-1; tentative D call: TRBD1 (5 bases). V lost 7 bases and J 0 bases, leaving 15 bases between the germline ends. This CDR3 is 15 amino acids long. Germline lookup yields CDR1 LNHDA and CDR2 SQIVND (reference sequence). Here the CDR3 reads CASTPLETVNTEAFF. In nucleotides, the CDR3 is TGTGCCAGTACCCCACTTGAGACAGTGAACACTGAAGCTTTCTTT. The full variable domain, in which reference TRBV19 and TRBJ1-1 provide the parts outside the CDR3, is DGGITQSPKYLFRKEGQNVTLSCEQNLNHDAMYWYRQDPGQGLRLIYYSQIVNDFQKGDIAEGYSVSREKKESFPLTVTSAQKNPTAFYLCASTPLETVNTEAFFGQGTRLTVV.

The V gene is TRBV28, the J gene TRBJ1-5; no clear D. There are 15 residues in the CDR3. CDR1 is MDHEN, CDR2 SYDVKM, per germline. V gave up 3 bases and J gave up 0 bases, with 9 bases separating them. The chain's CDR3 is CASSLNIYSNQPQHF. The CDR3 DNA sequence: TGTGCCAGCAGTTTGAACATTTATAGCAATCAGCCCCAGCATTTT.

This clone occurred a few times. This sequence joins TRBV5-4 and TRBJ2-7; 8 bases align to TRBD1. The trim removed 5 bases at V and 2 bases at J, leaving 9 bases unmatched. This CDR3 contains 15 residues. Germline lookup yields CDR1 SGHNT and CDR2 YYREEE (reference sequence). The CDR3 nucleotides read TGTGCCAGCAGTTATACAGGGGGGACCACCTACGAGCAGTACTTC. Protein sequence: CASSYTGGTTYEQYF.

The chain links TRBV29-1 to TRBJ1-5; D gene unclear. The length of the CDR3 is 13 residues. Germline assignment: CDR1 SQVTM and CDR2 ANQGSEA. The germline V and J ends were trimmed by 4 bases and 4 bases, with 11 bases remaining between them. The CDR3 DNA reads as TGCAGCGTTGCGACTACAGATAATCAGCCCCAGCATTTT. Translation gives CSVATTDNQPQHF. The full variable domain, completed using reference TRBV29-1 and TRBJ1-5, is SAVISQKPSRDICQRGTSLTIQCQVDSQVTMMFWYRQQPGQSLTLIATANQGSEATYESGFVIDKFPISRPNLTFSTLTVSNMSPEDSSIYLCSVATTDNQPQHFGDGTRLSIL.